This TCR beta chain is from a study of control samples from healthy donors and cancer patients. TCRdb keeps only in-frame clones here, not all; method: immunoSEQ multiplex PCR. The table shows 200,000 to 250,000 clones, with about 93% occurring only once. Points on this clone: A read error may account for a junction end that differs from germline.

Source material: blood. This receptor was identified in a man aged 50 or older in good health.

The CDR3 bases are TGCGTCAGCAGCTTGGAGCCTTTATCCCCCTACGAGCAGTACTTC. It codes for CVSSLEPLSPYEQYF. The chain carries TRBV5-1 and TRBJ2-7; D not certain. The germline CDR1 and CDR2 sequences are SGHRS and YFSETQ. This CDR3 is built from 15 residues.